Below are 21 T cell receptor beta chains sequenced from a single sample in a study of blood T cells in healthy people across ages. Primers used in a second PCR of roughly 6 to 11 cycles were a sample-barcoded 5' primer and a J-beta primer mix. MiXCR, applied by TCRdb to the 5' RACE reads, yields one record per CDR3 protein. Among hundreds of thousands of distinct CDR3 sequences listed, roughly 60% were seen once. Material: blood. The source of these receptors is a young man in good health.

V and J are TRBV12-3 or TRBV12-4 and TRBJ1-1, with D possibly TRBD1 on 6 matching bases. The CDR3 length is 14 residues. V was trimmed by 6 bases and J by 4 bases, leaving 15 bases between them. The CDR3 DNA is TGTGCCAGCAGAGCGGACAGTTACTTCACTGAAGCTTTCTTT. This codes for CASRADSYFTEAFF.

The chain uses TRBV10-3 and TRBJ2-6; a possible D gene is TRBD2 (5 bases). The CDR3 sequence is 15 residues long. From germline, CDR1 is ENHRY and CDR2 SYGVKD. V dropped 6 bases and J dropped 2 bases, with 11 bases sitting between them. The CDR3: CAISTGLTGANVLTF. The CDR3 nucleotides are TGTGCCATCAGCACTGGACTTACTGGGGCCAACGTCCTGACTTTC.

CDR3 protein: CASNVQGAGTGELFF. CDR3 sequence (DNA): TGTGCCAGCAACGTCCAGGGTGCAGGCACCGGGGAGCTGTTTTTT. V and J are TRBV6-2 or TRBV6-3 and TRBJ2-2; TRBD1 is a possible D gene (5 bases). The V end was cut by 7 bases, the J end by 4 bases, with 16 bases between. The length of the CDR3 is 15 residues. Germline CDR1 and CDR2: MNHEY and SVGEGT.

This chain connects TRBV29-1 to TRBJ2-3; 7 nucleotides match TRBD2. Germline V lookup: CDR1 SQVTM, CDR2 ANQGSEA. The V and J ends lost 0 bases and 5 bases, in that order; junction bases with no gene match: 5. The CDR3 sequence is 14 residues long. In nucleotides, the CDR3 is TGCAGCGTTGAAGATGGGGGGGTGGAAGATACGCAGTATTTT. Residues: CSVEDGGVEDTQYF.

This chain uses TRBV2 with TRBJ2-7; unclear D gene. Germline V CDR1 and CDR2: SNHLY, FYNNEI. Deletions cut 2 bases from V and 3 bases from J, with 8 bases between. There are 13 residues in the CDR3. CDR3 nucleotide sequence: TGTGCCAGCAGTGAAATTCAGGACTACGAGCAGTACTTC. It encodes CASSEIQDYEQYF.

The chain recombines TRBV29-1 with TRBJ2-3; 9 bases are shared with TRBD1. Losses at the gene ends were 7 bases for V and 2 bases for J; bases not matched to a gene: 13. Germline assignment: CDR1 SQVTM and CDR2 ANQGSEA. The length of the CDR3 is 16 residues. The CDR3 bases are TGCAGCGCTGGGGGGACAGGGACCACTTTCACAGATACGCAGTATTTT. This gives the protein CSAGGTGTTFTDTQYF.

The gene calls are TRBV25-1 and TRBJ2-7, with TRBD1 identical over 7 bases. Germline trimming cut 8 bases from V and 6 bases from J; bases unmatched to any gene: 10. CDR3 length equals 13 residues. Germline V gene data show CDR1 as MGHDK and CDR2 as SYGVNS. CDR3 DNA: TGTGCCAGCGCGGAGAAACAGGGGCCCGAGCAGTACTTC. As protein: CASAEKQGPEQYF.

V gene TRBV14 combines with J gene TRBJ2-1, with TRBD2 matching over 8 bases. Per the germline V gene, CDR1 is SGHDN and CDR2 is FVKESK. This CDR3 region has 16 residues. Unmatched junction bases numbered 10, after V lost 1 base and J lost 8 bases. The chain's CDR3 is CASSQVGGLVTDEQFF. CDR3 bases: TGTGCCAGCAGCCAAGTTGGGGGACTAGTTACCGATGAGCAGTTCTTC.

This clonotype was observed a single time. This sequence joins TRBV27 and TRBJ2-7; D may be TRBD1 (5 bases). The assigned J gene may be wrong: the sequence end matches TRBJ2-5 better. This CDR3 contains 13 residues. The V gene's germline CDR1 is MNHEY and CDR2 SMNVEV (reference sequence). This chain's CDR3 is CASSHSGSETQYF. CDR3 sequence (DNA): TGTGCCAGCAGTCACTCAGGGTCTGAGACCCAGTACTTC.

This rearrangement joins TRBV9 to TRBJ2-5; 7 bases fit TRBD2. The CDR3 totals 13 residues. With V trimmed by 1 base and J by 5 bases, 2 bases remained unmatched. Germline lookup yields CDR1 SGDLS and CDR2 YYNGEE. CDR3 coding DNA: TGTGCCAGCAGCGTAAACGGGGGGGAGACCCAGTACTTC. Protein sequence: CASSVNGGETQYF.

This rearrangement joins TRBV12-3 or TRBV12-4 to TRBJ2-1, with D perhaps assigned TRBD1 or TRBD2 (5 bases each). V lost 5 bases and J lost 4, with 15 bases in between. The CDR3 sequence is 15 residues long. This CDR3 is CASSGLGTLYNEQFF. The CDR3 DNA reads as TGTGCCAGCAGTGGCCTGGGGACGCTTTACAATGAGCAGTTCTTC.

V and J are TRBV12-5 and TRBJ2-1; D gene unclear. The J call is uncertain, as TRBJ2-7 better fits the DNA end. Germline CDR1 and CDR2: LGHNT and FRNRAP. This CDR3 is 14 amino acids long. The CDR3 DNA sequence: TGTGCTAGTGGTGTGCTAGGTCGGGTCCACGAGCAGTACTTC. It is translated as CASGVLGRVHEQYF.

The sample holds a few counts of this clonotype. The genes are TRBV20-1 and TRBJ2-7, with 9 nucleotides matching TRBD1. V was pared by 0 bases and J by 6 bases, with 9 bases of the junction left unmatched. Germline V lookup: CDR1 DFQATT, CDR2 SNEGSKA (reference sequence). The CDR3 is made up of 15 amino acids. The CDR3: CSAREPTGTGREQYF. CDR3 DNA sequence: TGCAGTGCTAGAGAGCCCACCGGGACAGGGCGCGAGCAGTACTTC.

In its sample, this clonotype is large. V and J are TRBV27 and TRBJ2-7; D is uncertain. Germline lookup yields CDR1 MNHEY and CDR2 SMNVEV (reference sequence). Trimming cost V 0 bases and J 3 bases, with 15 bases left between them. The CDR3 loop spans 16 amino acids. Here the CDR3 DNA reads TGTGCCAGCAGTTTATCGTTAACAAAGACCGTCTACGAGCAGTACTTC. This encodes CASSLSLTKTVYEQYF.

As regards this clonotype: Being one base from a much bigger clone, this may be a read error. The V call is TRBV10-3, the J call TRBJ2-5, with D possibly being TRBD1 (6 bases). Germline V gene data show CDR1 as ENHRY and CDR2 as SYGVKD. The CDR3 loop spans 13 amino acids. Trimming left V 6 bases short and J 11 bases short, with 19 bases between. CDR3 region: CAIRTGTHNEQYF. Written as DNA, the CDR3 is TGTGCCATCAGAACAGGGACCCACAATGAGCAGTACTTC.

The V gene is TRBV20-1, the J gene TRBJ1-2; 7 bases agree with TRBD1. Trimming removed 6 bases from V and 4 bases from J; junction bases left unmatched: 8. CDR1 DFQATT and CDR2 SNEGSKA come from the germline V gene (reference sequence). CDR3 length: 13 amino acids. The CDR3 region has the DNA TGCAGTGCCGAGACAGGGTTAGGCTATGGCTACACCTTC. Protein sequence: CSAETGLGYGYTF.

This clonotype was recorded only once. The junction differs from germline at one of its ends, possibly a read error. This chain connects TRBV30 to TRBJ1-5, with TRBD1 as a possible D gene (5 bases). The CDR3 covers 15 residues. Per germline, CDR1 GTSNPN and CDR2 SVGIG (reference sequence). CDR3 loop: CARSLTPGGNQPQHF. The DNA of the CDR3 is TGTGCCCGGAGTTTAACTCCGGGGGGGAATCAGCCCCAGCATTTT.

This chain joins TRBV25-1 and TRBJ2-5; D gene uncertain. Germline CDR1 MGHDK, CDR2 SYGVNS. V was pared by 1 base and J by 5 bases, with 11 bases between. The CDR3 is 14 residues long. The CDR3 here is CASSESVVTETQYF. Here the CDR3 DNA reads TGTGCCAGCAGTGAATCCGTGGTAACCGAGACCCAGTACTTC.

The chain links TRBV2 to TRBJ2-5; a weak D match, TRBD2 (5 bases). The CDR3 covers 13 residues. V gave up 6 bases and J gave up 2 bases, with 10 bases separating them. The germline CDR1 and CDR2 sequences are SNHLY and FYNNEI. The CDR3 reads CASRRLIQETQYF. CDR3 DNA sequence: TGTGCCAGCAGGCGACTAATACAAGAGACCCAGTACTTC.

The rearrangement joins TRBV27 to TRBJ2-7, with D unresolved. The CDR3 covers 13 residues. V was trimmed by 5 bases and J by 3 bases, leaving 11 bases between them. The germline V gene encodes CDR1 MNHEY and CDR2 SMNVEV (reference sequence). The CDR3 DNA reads TGTGCCAGCAGTCGAGGATTAGTCTACGAGCAGTACTTC. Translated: CASSRGLVYEQYF.

CDR3 region: CASSLSGIYSYEQYF. In DNA form, the CDR3 reads TGTGCCAGCAGCTTAAGTGGGATATACTCCTACGAGCAGTACTTC. The chain joins TRBV7-2 to TRBJ2-7; D call uncertain. V was trimmed by 2 bases and J by 0 bases, leaving 11 bases between them. Germline V gene data show CDR1 as SGHTA and CDR2 as FQGNSA. The CDR3 loop spans 15 amino acids.